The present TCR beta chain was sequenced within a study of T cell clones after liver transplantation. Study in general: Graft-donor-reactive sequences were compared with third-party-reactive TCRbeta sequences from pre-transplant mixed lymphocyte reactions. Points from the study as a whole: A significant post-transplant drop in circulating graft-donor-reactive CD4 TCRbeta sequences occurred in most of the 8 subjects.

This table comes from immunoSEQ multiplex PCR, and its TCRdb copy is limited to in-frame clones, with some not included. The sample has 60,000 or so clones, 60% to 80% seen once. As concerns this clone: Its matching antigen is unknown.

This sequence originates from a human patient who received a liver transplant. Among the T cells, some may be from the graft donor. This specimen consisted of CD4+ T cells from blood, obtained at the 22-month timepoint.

The CDR3 DNA follows: TGTGCCAGCAGCTTAGGGGACAGGGGAGAGCAGTACTTC. Protein: CASSLGDRGEQYF. The rearrangement links TRBV7-7 to TRBJ2-7, with TRBD1 identical over 10 bases. With 1 base clipped from V and 7 bases from J, the junction kept 1 base outside the gene matches. The CDR3 has 13 amino acids. Looked up from germline, CDR1 is SSHAT and CDR2 is FNYEAQ (reference sequence).